This TCR beta chain originates from a study of shared clonotypes between healthy human individuals (dated by TCRdb to the early 2020s). Some background on the complete study: The cohort included a few men and a couple of women between 18 and 49 years of age. To estimate repertoire size and how much clonotype sharing occurs between individuals, the study deeply sequenced the blood TCR repertoires of several healthy adults. Libraries were prepared and TCR repertoires were sequenced by different laboratories using diverse techniques, in order to increase sequencing depth and limit assay-specific biases. Per donor, three plates each were used for CD4 naive and CD4 memory, two for CD8 naive, and one for CD8 memory. Per donor, leukapheresis produced somewhere between about 0.94 and 9.5 billion PBMCs. Broader findings and caveats from the paper: Only blood was sampled, and tissue TCR repertoires likely differ from those in blood. Sharing across a few donors was observed for around 4.8% of naive CD4, about 3.2% of naive CD8, over 2% of memory CD4, and around 0.4% of memory CD8 clonotypes. Compared with non-shared clonotypes, the clonotypes found in all four sorted-subset donors had higher generation probabilities. Because the study included only a small number of donors, the genetic and exposure-history diversity represented was limited. Even with the large sequencing depth, rarefaction of the sorted-subset datasets indicated that sequencing was incomplete. Pairwise subsampling indicated that sequencing depth was expected to affect the degree of clonotype sharing among donors. Larger estimated clonotype richness was generally found for naive subsets than for memory subsets.

Donors were healthy HIV-negative adults with no recently reported acute infections or vaccinations. Every donor was a Caucasian adult residing in Nashville, Tennessee, USA. CD4+ T cells were enriched by magnetic negative selection; naive cells were then positively selected on CD45RA, and the negative fraction formed the memory subset. Blood was obtained by leukapheresis, after which PBMCs were separated by Ficoll-Histopaque density gradient centrifugation and cryopreserved in liquid nitrogen vapor phase. Analytical flow cytometry was used to check the purity and quantity of each magnetically sorted T cell population. Genomic DNA was isolated from each sorted fraction and quantified by UV absorbance on a Nanodrop 2000c. Its CDR3 holds 15 amino acids, cysteine through phenylalanine. Only CDR3 DNA remains: 45 bases, in frame from the first base. The germline V gene specifies SGHRS as CDR1 and YFSETQ as CDR2. The V and J ends are trimmed by 0 bases and 0 bases, leaving 7 bases between them.

The table lists this clone with a count of one. Its specific antigen is unknown. No quality values exist for individual bases; no much larger clone is one base distant. Other DNA sequences within the sample encode an identical CDR3. Using the deep immunoSEQ assay, multiplex PCR amplified TCR CDR3 regions from genomic DNA. For each cell subset, the extracted genomic DNA was distributed evenly across all wells of several immunoSEQ 96-well plates, and each plate served as one replicate. Each replicate PCR for sorted subsets received approximately 220 ng genomic DNA, equal to about 30,000 T cell genomes. Purified libraries were quantified with a Qubit 3.0 fluorometer, sized on a Bioanalyzer 2100, and re-quantified with the KAPA Library Quantification kit. A separate single-read 150-cycle Illumina NextSeq 550 flow cell was used to sequence each immunoSEQ 96-well plate. Concerning the study's data processing: Because the immunoSEQ output held only junctional sequences and lacked quality scores, the filtering could not match the filtering applied to full-length reads. Sequences were annotated with PyIR, a Python wrapper for IgBLAST v1.9, using IMGT germline references to assign V/J genes and CDR3. Reads were removed for weak V/J assignments (E-value above 1e-6), missing CDR3, stop codons, out-of-frame junctions, or ambiguous translated residues. V3J clonotypes were defined by identical inferred V gene, J gene, and CDR3 amino acid sequence. Percentage overlap between repertoires was computed as shared unique clonotypes divided by the size of the smaller repertoire. RTK rarefaction, the Chao1 estimator, and Recon v2.1 estimates of unobserved clonotypes were used to assess repertoire richness. For all TCRbeta clonotypes obtained by the gDNA method from a handful of donors, generation probabilities were computed with OLGA. TCRdb retrieved this table from immuneACCESS and kept in-frame rearrangements only. Not all clones are present; in checked studies, unresolved V genes account for under half, and no reason is known for the remainder. The V and J calls and the clone size are those of that table, but D and trimming were determined from the DNA. The sample has roughly 2.2 million clones on record, over 85% of them singletons. 0.35% to 0.45% of the sample rests with the top ten.

The sample taken for sequencing was naive CD4+ T cells from PBMCs. Per the publication, the cell subset or site label means: CD45RA+ positively selected. This sequence uses TRBV5-1 and TRBJ2-4; TRBD1 could be the D gene, as 6 bases match. The source is a man between 18 and 29 years old in good health. Some clones in this sample may be carry-over from other donors' samples. This receptor carries the CDR3 CASSLEDRAKNIQYF. The nucleotide sequence reads TGCGCCAGCAGCTTGGAGGACAGAGCCAAAAACATTCAGTACTTC.